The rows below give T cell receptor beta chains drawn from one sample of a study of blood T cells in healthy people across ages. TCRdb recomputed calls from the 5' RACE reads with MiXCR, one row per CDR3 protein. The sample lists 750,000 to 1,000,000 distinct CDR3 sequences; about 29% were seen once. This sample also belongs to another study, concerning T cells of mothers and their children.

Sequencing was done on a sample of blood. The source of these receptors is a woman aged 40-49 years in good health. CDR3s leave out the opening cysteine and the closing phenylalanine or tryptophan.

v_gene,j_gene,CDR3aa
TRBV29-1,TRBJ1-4,SVVQGGEKLF
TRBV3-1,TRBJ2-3,ASSQETGGALSDTQY
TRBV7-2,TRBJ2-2,ASSPRTTYTGELF
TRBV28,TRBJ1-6,ATLGSVWSPLH
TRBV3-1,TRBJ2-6,ASSPTGSRGANVLT
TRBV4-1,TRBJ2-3,ASSQSPTPSADTQY
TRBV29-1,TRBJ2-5,SVGTWRVKTQY
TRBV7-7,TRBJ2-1,ASSLAPTPYNEQF
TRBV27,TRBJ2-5,ASLPGGHGQGARETQY
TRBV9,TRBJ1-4,ASSAPRNRGPNEKLF
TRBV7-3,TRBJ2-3,ASSLRGDGTDTQY
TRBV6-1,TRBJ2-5,ASSDRLAGGVETQY
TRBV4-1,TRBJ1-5,ASSQVSAAGNQPQH
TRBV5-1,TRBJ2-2,ASSVGTLNTGELF
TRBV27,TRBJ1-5,ASSLYGPISSQPQH
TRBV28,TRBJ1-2,ASRGTAGRWGYT
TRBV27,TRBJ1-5,ASNPEVGSRQPQH
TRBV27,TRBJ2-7,ASSPGAGGEYEQY
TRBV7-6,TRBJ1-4,ASSFLESGNEKLF
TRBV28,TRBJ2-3,ASSTPVSGGRGYTQY
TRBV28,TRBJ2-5,ASSRNTGQGETQY
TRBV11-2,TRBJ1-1,ASSSYHQGGNTEAF
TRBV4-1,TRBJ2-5,ASSQSAVQETQY
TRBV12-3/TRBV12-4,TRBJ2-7,ASSNRLAGAYEQY
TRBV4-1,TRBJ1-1,ASSMTGNTEAF
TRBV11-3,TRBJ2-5,ASSEWGLETQY
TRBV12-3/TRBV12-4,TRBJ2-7,ASSFGQGNTYEQY
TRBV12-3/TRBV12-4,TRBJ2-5,ASSLVGGRGVETQY
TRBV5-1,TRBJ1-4,ASSTGTGNEELF
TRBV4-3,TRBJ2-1,ASSQVLGLAGRNEQF
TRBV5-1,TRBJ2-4,ASSYDLQASSAKNIQY